This T cell receptor (beta chain) was recorded in a study of T cell responses to AZD1222 COVID-19 vaccine. The protocol was immunoSEQ multiplex PCR, while the TCRdb copy is restricted to in-frame clones and leaves out a portion. The table shows about 130,000 clones, with more than 90% occurring only once. Source: peripheral blood, taken 28 days after the second AZD1222 dose. This TCR came from an adult who received the AZD1222 COVID-19 vaccine.

CDR3 residues: CASSARYGTENQPQHF. The DNA for the CDR3 is TGTGCCAGCAGCGCCCGATATGGGACAGAAAATCAGCCCCAGCATTTT. The genes are TRBV7-8 and TRBJ1-5, with 7 positions matching TRBD1. The length of the CDR3 is 16 residues. Germline CDR1 SGHVS, CDR2 FQNEAQ. The junction had 11 bases not matched to a gene; V was cut back by 5 bases and J by 4 bases. The entire variable domain, with the rest obtained from reference TRBV7-8 and TRBJ1-5, is as follows: GAGVSQSPRYKVAKRGQDVALRCDPISGHVSLFWYQQALGQGPEFLTYFQNEAQLDKSGLPSDRFFAERPEGSVSTLKIQRTQQEDSAVYLCASSARYGTENQPQHFGDGTRLSIL.